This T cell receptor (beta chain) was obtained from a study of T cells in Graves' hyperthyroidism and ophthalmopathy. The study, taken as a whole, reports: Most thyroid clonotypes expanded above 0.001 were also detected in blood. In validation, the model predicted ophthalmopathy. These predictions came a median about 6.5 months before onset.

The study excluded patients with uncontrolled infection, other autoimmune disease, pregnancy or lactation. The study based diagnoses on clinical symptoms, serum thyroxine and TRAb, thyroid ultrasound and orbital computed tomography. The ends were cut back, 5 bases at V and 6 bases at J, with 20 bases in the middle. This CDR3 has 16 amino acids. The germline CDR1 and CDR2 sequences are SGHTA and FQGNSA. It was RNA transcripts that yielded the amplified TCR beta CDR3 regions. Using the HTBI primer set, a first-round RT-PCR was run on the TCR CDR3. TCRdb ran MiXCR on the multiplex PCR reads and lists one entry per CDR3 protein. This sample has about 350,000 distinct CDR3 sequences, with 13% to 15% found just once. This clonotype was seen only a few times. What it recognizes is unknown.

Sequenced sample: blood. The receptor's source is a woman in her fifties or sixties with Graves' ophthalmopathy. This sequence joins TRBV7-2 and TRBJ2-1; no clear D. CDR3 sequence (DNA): TGTGCCAGCAGCGAAGTAGCTGTTGGTCCCTGCAATGAGCAGTTCTTC. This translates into CASSEVAVGPCNEQFF.